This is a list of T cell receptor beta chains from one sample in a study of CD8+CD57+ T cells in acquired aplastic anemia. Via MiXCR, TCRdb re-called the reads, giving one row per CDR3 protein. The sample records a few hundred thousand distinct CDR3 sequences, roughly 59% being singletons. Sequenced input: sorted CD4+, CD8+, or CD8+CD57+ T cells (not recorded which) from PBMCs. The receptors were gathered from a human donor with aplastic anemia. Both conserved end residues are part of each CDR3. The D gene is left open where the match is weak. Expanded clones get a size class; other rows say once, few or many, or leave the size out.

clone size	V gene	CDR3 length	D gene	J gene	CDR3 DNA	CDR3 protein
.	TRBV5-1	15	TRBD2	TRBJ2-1	TGCGCCAGCAGCTTGGTACTAGTGGGGGGGAATGAGCAGTTCTTC	CASSLVLVGGNEQFF
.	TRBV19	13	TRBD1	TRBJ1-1	TGTGCCAGTCAGACAGGGTCGAACACTGAAGCTTTCTTT	CASQTGSNTEAFF
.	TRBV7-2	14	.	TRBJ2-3	TGTGCCAGCAGCGTATACGGGGGGCGGGATACGCAGTATTTT	CASSVYGGRDTQYF
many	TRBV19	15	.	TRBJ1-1	TGTGCCAGTAGGATTGACAGGACCCTGAACACTGAAGCTTTCTTT	CASRIDRTLNTEAFF
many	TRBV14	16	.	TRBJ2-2	TGTGCCAGCAGCCAAAGAAGGGGGGGGAACACCGGGGAGCTGTTTTTT	CASSQRRGGNTGELFF
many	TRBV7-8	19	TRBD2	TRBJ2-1	TGTGCCAGCAGCTCTTCGCCCGCCACTCTAGCGGCCTCCTACAATGAGCAGTTCTTC	CASSSSPATLAASYNEQFF
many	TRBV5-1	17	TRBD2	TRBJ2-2	TGCGCCAGCAGAACTAGCGGGGGTACTACTAACACCGGGGAGCTGTTTTTT	CASRTSGGTTNTGELFF
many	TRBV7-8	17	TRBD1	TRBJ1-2	TGTGCCAGCAGCTTATCTAGCAGACAGGGGTCATCCTATGGCTACACCTTC	CASSLSSRQGSSYGYTF
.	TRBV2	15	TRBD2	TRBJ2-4	TGTGCCAGCAGCTCTTGGACTAGCGGGGGGAACATTCAGTACTTC	CASSSWTSGGNIQYF
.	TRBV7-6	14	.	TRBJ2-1	TGTGCCAGCAGCTTAGGGGTAGGCACAGATACGCAGTTCTTC	CASSLGVGTDTQFF
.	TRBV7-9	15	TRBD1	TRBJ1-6	TGTGCCAGCAGCCCTCGGGACAGTATAGAGTCACCCCTCCACTTT	CASSPRDSIESPLHF
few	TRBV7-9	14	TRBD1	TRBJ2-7	TGTGCCAGCAGCTCATGGGACAGGAACTACGAGCAGTACTTC	CASSSWDRNYEQYF
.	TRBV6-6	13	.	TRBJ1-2	TGTGCCAGCAGTTACTCGACCGGACGACGCTACACCTTC	CASSYSTGRRYTF
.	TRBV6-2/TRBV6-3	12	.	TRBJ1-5	TGTGCCAGCAGCGGCCCCGTTCAGCCCCAGCATTTT	CASSGPVQPQHF
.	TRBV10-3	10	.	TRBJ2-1	TGTGCCATCGGCTTCAATGAGCAGTTCTTC	CAIGFNEQFF
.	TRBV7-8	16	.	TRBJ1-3	TGTGCCAGCAGTTTGGGACATCTATTAGTTGGAAACACCATATATTTT	CASSLGHLLVGNTIYF
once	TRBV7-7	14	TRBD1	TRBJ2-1	TGTGCTAGCAGCGTAGGACAGGGGGCAAGAGAGCAGTTCTTC	CASSVGQGAREQFF
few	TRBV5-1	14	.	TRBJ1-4	TGTGCCAGCGCTATTCACACAACTAATGAAAAACTGTTTTTT	CASAIHTTNEKLFF
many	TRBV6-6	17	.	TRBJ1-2	TGTGCCAGCAGTCAACACCGCCGGGACACCCATAACTATGGCTACACCTTC	CASSQHRRDTHNYGYTF
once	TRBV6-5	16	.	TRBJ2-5	TGTGCCAGCAGTTCCCTCCTTTTAGCGAATCAAGAGACCCAGTACTTC	CASSSLLLANQETQYF
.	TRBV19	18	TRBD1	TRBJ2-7	TGTGCCAGTAGTATAGAGACAGGGGACAACGGCTGGTCCTACGAGCAGTACTTC	CASSIETGDNGWSYEQYF
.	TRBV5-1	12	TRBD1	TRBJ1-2	TGCGCCAGCAGGTCAGGGGGTTATGGCTACACCTTC	CASRSGGYGYTF
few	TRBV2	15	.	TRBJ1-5	TGTGCCAGCAGTGACTTACGGACTGACGATCAGCCCCAGCATTTT	CASSDLRTDDQPQHF
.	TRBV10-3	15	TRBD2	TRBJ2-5	TGTGCCATCAGTGAGACTAGCGGGGGGGAAGAGACCCAGTACTTC	CAISETSGGEETQYF
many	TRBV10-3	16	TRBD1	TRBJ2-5	TGTGCCATCAGTGATTCCAGGACAGGTCGCGAAGAGACCCAGTACTTC	CAISDSRTGREETQYF
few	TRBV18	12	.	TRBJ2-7	TGTGCCAGCTCACCCACCGCCTACGAGCAGTACTTC	CASSPTAYEQYF
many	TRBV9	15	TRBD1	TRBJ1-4	TGTGCCAGCAGCGGAGGAGGGACAGGGAATGAAAAACTGTTTTTT	CASSGGGTGNEKLFF
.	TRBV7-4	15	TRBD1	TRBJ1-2	TGTGCCAGCAGCTTGGAGGGACAGGGTCCGGATGGCTACACCTTC	CASSLEGQGPDGYTF
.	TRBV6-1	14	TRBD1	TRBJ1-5	TGTGCCAGCAGTCACAGGGGTAGCAATCAGCCCCAGCATTTT	CASSHRGSNQPQHF
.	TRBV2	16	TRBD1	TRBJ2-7	TGTGCCAGCAGTGAAGCCTCCGGGACAGGGCTCCTCGAGCAGTACTTC	CASSEASGTGLLEQYF
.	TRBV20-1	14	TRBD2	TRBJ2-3	TGCAGTGCTAGACCGACTAGCGGGGGGGATACGCAGTATTTT	CSARPTSGGDTQYF
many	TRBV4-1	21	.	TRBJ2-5	.	CASSQDFLWTAVVEVQETQYF
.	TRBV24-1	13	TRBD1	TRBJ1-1	TGTGCCACCAGCCCAGGGGGCCTGACTGAAGCTTTCTTT	CATSPGGLTEAFF
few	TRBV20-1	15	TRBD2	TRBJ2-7	TGCAGTGCTAGGCACGGACTAGCGGGCCTTCCGGAGCAGTACTTC	CSARHGLAGLPEQYF
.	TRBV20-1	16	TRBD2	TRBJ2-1	TGCAGTGCTACCCGGACTAGCGGGGGGGCCTACAATGAGCAGTTCTTC	CSATRTSGGAYNEQFF
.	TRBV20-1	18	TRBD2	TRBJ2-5	TGCAGTGCTAGAGATCTCTTTAAGAGCGGGAGTGCGGTAGAGACCCAGTACTTC	CSARDLFKSGSAVETQYF
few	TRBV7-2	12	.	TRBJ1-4	TGTGCCAGCCGCGGACAGAATGAAAAACTGTTTTTT	CASRGQNEKLFF
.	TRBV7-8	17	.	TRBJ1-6	TGTGCCAGCAGCTTAGAACACCTGAGCTCCTATAATTCACCCCTCCACTTT	CASSLEHLSSYNSPLHF
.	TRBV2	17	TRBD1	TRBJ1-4	TGTGCCAGCAGTAGCCTGGACAGGGAGCTGTCCTATGAAAAACTGTTTTTT	CASSSLDRELSYEKLFF
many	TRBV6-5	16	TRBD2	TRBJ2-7	TGTGCCAGCAGTTACCAGACTAGCGGGGGGGCCTACGAGCAGTACTTC	CASSYQTSGGAYEQYF
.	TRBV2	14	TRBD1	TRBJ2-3	TGTGCCAGCAACCCGGGACAGGGTAGGGATACGCAGTATTTT	CASNPGQGRDTQYF
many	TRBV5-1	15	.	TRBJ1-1	TGCGCCAGCAGCTTGGGAACCGCACCGAACACTGAAGCTTTCTTT	CASSLGTAPNTEAFF
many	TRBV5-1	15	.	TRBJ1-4	TGCGCCAGCAGCCCCAACCGGGCAGGGGCTGAAAAACTGTTTTTT	CASSPNRAGAEKLFF
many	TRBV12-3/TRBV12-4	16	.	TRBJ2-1	TGTGCCAGCAGTCCCCATGTCGTACCGCAATACAATGAGCAGTTCTTC	CASSPHVVPQYNEQFF
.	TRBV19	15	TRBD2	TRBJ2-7	TGTGCCAGTAGTGTAGGACTAGCGGCCTCCTACGAGCAGTACTTC	CASSVGLAASYEQYF
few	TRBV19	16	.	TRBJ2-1	TGTGCCAGTAGTACCGACAGGACAAGCTCCTACAATGAGCAGTTCTTC	CASSTDRTSSYNEQFF
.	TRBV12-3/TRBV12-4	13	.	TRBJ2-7	TGTGCCACCAGTGCTGGGCCCCCCTACGAGCAGTACTTC	CATSAGPPYEQYF
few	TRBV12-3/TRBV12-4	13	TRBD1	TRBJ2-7	TGTGCCAGCAACGGACAGGGGATCCACGAGCAGTACTTC	CASNGQGIHEQYF
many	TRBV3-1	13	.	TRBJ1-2	TGTGCCAGCAGTCGTGAAAGGGACTATGGCTACACCTTC	CASSRERDYGYTF
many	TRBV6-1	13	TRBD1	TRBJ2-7	TGTGCCAGCAAACCGGGACAGTCCTACGAGCAGTACTTC	CASKPGQSYEQYF
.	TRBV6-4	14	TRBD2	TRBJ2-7	TGTGCCAGCAGTGATCGGGGGGGCTCCTACGAGCAGTACTTC	CASSDRGGSYEQYF
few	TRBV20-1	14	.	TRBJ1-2	TGCAGTGCTAGGACAGATAAGGGAGGCTATGGCTACACCTTC	CSARTDKGGYGYTF
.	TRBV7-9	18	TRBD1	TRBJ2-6	TGTGCCAGCAGCTTGGGACAGGCCCACTTCACTGGGGCCAACGTCCTGACTTTC	CASSLGQAHFTGANVLTF
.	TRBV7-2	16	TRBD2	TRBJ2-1	TGTGCCAGCAGCCCACGCGGGACTAGCGGATACAATGAGCAGTTCTTC	CASSPRGTSGYNEQFF
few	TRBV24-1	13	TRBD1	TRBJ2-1	TGTGCCACCGGACAGGGGGCAGGTAATGAGCAGTTCTTC	CATGQGAGNEQFF